What follows are 21 T cell receptor beta chains derived from one specimen sequenced in a study of response to subunit inactivated influenza vaccine. TCRdb reanalysed the RT-PCR reads using MiXCR and keeps one entry per CDR3 protein. The table lists 430,000 or so distinct CDR3 sequences, roughly 11% of them singletons, with over 9.5% in the top ten. Specimen: PBMCs from blood, collected roughly 46 days after vaccination. These receptors originate from a man aged 45-65 years who received an inactivated influenza vaccine.

The V call is TRBV5-1, the J call TRBJ2-1, with TRBD1 matching 8 bases. This CDR3 comprises 17 residues. V shed 3 bases, J shed 0 bases, and the junction held 8 bases outside the gene matches. Germline loops: CDR1 SGHRS, CDR2 YFSETQ. The CDR3 region is CASSSGQGLSSYNEQFF. DNA of the CDR3: TGCGCCAGCAGCTCCGGACAGGGTCTGAGCTCCTACAATGAGCAGTTCTTC.

This clonotype was seen ten or more times. V gene TRBV7-9 combines with J gene TRBJ2-2; TRBD2 matches 9 bases. This CDR3 has 15 amino acids. V dropped 8 bases and J dropped 0; count of bases not matched to a gene: 4. CDR1 and CDR2 (germline): SEHNR, FQNEAQ (reference sequence). The CDR3 bases are TGTGCCAGCTTTCTAGCGGGATCGAACACCGGGGAGCTGTTTTTT. This encodes CASFLAGSNTGELFF.

This chain uses TRBV24-1 with TRBJ2-1; no firm D call. Germline V gene sequence: CDR1 KGHDR, CDR2 SFDVKD. This CDR3 has 16 residues. Trimming shortened V by 3 bases and J by 8 bases, and 19 bases separated the two germline ends. This CDR3 is CATSDPRSRREDEQFF. For the CDR3, the DNA is TGTGCCACCAGTGATCCCCGTTCCCGAAGGGAAGATGAGCAGTTCTTC.

This clonotype was counted at least ten times. The chain employs TRBV11-2 and TRBJ2-5; possible D gene TRBD1, 7 bases. The CDR3 totals 13 residues. Trimming removed 5 bases from V and 3 bases from J, with 10 bases in between. CDR1 SGHAT and CDR2 FQNNGV come from the germline V gene. The CDR3 protein is CASSAGQKETQYF. For the CDR3, the DNA is TGTGCCAGCAGCGCGGGACAGAAAGAGACCCAGTACTTC.

This clonotype occurred many times. The V gene is TRBV20-1, the J gene TRBJ2-1; 9 bases fit TRBD2. The CDR3 sequence is 16 residues long. The V segment lost 0 bases and the J segment 6 bases; nucleotides outside the gene matches: 9. Germline V gene data show CDR1 as DFQATT and CDR2 as SNEGSKA (reference sequence). Here the CDR3 reads CSARDLLAGVSNEQFF. CDR3 coding DNA: TGCAGTGCTAGAGATCTTTTAGCGGGAGTCTCCAATGAGCAGTTCTTC.

This CDR3 reads CASSLDGGNEKLFF. The DNA for the CDR3 is TGTGCCAGCAGCTTGGACGGTGGGAATGAAAAACTGTTTTTT. The V gene is TRBV7-9, the J gene TRBJ1-4; D is uncertain. The CDR3 length is 14 residues. Germline V lookup: CDR1 SEHNR, CDR2 FQNEAQ (reference sequence). Trimming removed 3 bases at V and 5 bases at J, with 10 bases between.

For this clonotype: An end of the junction differs from the germline gene, which may be a read error. Here the CDR3 reads CASSLVGGFTEGFF. The CDR3 DNA is TGTGCCAGCAGCTTGGTCGGGGGGTTTACTGAAGGTTTCTTT. The J gene is TRBJ1-1, the V gene TRBV5-6; D might be TRBD1 (5 bases). Germline CDR1 SGHDT, CDR2 YYEEEE. The CDR3 has 14 amino acids.

This clonotype was seen more than once but under ten times. The V gene is TRBV11-2, the J gene TRBJ1-1; D might be TRBD1 (6 bases). The CDR3 is 16 residues long. Between the trimmed V and J ends, which lost 0 bases and 5 bases, there was a span of 16 bases. The germline CDR1 and CDR2 sequences are SGHAT and FQNNGV. The CDR3 sequence is CASSLDRRGPGTEAFF. The CDR3 region has the DNA TGTGCCAGCAGCTTAGATCGCAGGGGACCGGGGACTGAAGCTTTCTTT. Supplemented by reference TRBV11-2 and TRBJ1-1, the full variable domain reads EAGVAQSPRYKIIEKRQSVAFWCNPISGHATLYWYQQILGQGPKLLIQFQNNGVVDDSQLPKDRFSAERLKGVDSTLKIQPAKLEDSAVYLCASSLDRRGPGTEAFFGQGTRLTVV.

This clonotype appeared a few times. The CDR3 DNA sequence: TGTGCCAGCACCGGGACGGAGTGGAGCACCGGGGAGCTGTTTTTT. Residues: CASTGTEWSTGELFF. The chain recombines TRBV6-2 or TRBV6-3 with TRBJ2-2; D is possibly TRBD1 or TRBD2 (5 bases each). V lost 7 bases, J lost 4 bases, and 16 bases lay in between. Germline V gene lookup returns CDR1 MNHEY and CDR2 SVGEGT. The CDR3 is made up of 15 amino acids.

This clonotype appeared a few times. V gene TRBV5-1 combines with J gene TRBJ2-1; 10 bases line up with TRBD2. Unmatched junction bases numbered 8, after V lost 4 bases and J lost 7 bases. The CDR3 contains 15 residues. Germline lookup yields CDR1 SGHRS and CDR2 YFSETQ. Here the CDR3 reads CASSTSGGAGNEQFF. The CDR3 coding sequence is TGCGCCAGCAGCACAAGCGGGGGGGCCGGTAATGAGCAGTTCTTC.

Regarding this clonotype: The junction and the germline gene differ at one end; a read error may be behind it. This chain joins TRBV18 and TRBJ2-5, with D uncertain. Germline loops: CDR1 KGHSH, CDR2 LQKENI. There are 14 residues in the CDR3. The CDR3 is CASLPPLPGETQYF. The CDR3, as DNA: TGTGCCAGCTTACCACCGTTGCCCGGGGAGACCCAGTACTTC. Full variable domain (outside the CDR3, taken from reference TRBV18 and TRBJ2-5): NAGVMQNPRHLVRRRGQEARLRCSPMKGHSHVYWYRQLPEEGLKFMVYLQKENIIDESGMPKERFSAEFPKEGPSILRIQQVVRGDSAAYFCASLPPLPGETQYFGPGTRLLVL.

V usage is TRBV4-1 and J usage is TRBJ1-3; no clear D. The CDR3 sequence is 15 residues long. Trimming shortened V by 0 bases and J by 1 base, and 7 bases separated the two germline ends. The V gene's germline CDR1 is MGHRA and CDR2 YSYEKL. In nucleotides, the CDR3 is TGCGCCAGCAGCCAAGACAGGCGATCTGGAAACACCATATATTTT. It encodes CASSQDRRSGNTIYF.

As for this clonotype: With a much larger clone just one base away, this may be a read error. V usage is TRBV7-3 and J usage is TRBJ2-3; 13 bases agree with TRBD2. The germline CDR1 and CDR2 sequences are SGHTA and FQGTGA. After removal of 5 bases from V and 4 bases from J, the junction contained 3 bases not matched to a gene. CDR3 length: 15 amino acids. The CDR3 DNA follows: TGTGCCAGCAGCCGGACTAGCGGGAGCGCAGATACGCAGTATTTT. It codes for CASSRTSGSADTQYF.

V gene TRBV7-2 combines with J gene TRBJ2-7; 11 positions agree with TRBD2. CDR1 is SGHTA, CDR2 FQGNSA, per germline. The J segment lost 4 bases and the V segment lost 2 bases, leaving 13 bases of the junction unmatched. This CDR3 has 18 residues. CDR3 bases: TGTGCCAGCAGCTTATCGAGGGCGATACTAGCGGGAGTTTACGAGCAGTACTTC. It encodes CASSLSRAILAGVYEQYF.

In this sample, this clonotype turned up a few times. The rearrangement links TRBV9 to TRBJ1-5, with 8 bases fitting TRBD1. The CDR3 loop spans 16 amino acids. The V gene's germline CDR1 is SGDLS and CDR2 YYNGEE. The ends lost 4 bases at V and 6 bases at J; junction bases unmatched: 12. The CDR3 spells CASSRDETGVFQPQHF. CDR3 DNA: TGTGCCAGCAGCAGAGACGAGACAGGGGTTTTTCAGCCCCAGCATTTT.

CDR3 sequence reads: CASSLGAGVDNEQFF. CDR3 bases: TGCGCCAGCAGCTTGGGAGCGGGCGTAGATAATGAGCAGTTCTTC. The chain is built from TRBV5-1 and TRBJ2-1, with a possible D match to TRBD2 (6 bases). V lost 0 bases, J lost 7 bases, and 14 bases lay in between. The germline V gene encodes CDR1 SGHRS and CDR2 YFSETQ. This CDR3 contains 15 residues.

The chain employs TRBV6-1 and TRBJ1-1; no clear D gene. This CDR3 has 13 amino acids. Per germline, CDR1 MNHNS and CDR2 SASEGT. Trimming stripped 7 bases from V and 5 bases from J, with 14 bases between. CDR3 region: CASIPEKGTEAFF. The CDR3 region has the DNA TGTGCCAGCATCCCGGAGAAGGGAACTGAAGCTTTCTTT.

Worth noting for this clonotype: Just one base apart from a much larger clone, this may be a read error. This chain connects TRBV5-1 to TRBJ2-7, with TRBD1 matching over 11 bases. The CDR3 has 13 amino acids. Germline CDR1 is SGHRS and CDR2 is YFSETQ. The DNA of the CDR3 is TGCGCCAGCAGCTGGGACAGGGGGAGCGAGCAGTCCTTC. It encodes CASSWDRGSEQSF.

This chain links TRBV3-1 with TRBJ2-7, with D perhaps matching TRBD2 (6 bases). V lost 0 bases and J lost 3, with 9 bases in between. The CDR3 covers 14 residues. CDR1 and CDR2 (germline): LGHDT, YNNKEL (reference sequence). CDR3 sequence: CASSQEGLDYEQYF. Written as DNA, the CDR3 is TGTGCCAGCAGCCAAGAGGGACTTGACTACGAGCAGTACTTC.

The chain uses TRBV28 and TRBJ2-7, with 12 bases that match TRBD1. J was trimmed by 0 bases and V by 3 bases; bases with no gene match: 3. The V gene's germline CDR1 is MDHEN and CDR2 SYDVKM. This CDR3 region has 16 residues. The DNA for the CDR3 is TGTGCCAGCAGTTTCGGGACAGGGGGCCCCTCCTACGAGCAGTACTTC. It is translated as CASSFGTGGPSYEQYF.

In this sample, this clonotype turned up many times. The chain has TRBV6-1 and TRBJ2-1; TRBD2 matches 12 bases. The CDR3 sequence is 15 residues long. CDR1 is MNHNS and CDR2 is SASEGT in the germline V gene. Trimming cost V 7 bases and J 6 bases; bases outside gene matches: 7. CDR3 sequence: CASNSGLAGSNEQFF. DNA of the CDR3: TGTGCCAGCAACAGTGGACTAGCGGGGTCCAATGAGCAGTTCTTC.